Detailed here is one TCR beta chain. Original handling: How many nucleated cells were present was estimated from reference gene primer amplification. Using immunoSEQ multiplex PCR, the repertoire was profiled, and TCRdb retains in-frame clones only, with some absent. That table gives V, J and clone size, and the DNA gave D and trimming. The data contain some 200,000 clones, approximately 78% of them singletons. This entry is derived from a study of blood T cell repertoires in COVID-19. Germline values: CDR1 KGHSH, CDR2 LQKENI. The V and J ends lost 3 bases and 5 bases respectively, with 14 bases between them. The CDR3 extends over 14 amino acids.

This receptor was obtained from a woman in her sixties or seventies with COVID-19, enrolled during active disease. The specimen was peripheral blood. J is TRBJ2-7 and V is TRBV18; tentative D call: TRBD2 (7 bases). CDR3 nucleotides: TGTGCCAGCTCACCTACTTCGGGGGGCCACGAGCAGTACTTC. Translation gives CASSPTSGGHEQYF. Using reference TRBV18 and TRBJ2-7 for the parts outside the CDR3, the full variable domain is NAGVMQNPRHLVRRRGQEARLRCSPMKGHSHVYWYRQLPEEGLKFMVYLQKENIIDESGMPKERFSAEFPKEGPSILRIQQVVRGDSAAYFCASSPTSGGHEQYFGPGTRLTVT.